A selection of T cell receptor beta chains follows, all from one sample in a study of blood T cell repertoires in COVID-19. The repertoire was sequenced with immunoSEQ multiplex PCR; TCRdb's copy has only in-frame clones and lacks some. The sample yields some 100,000 clones, roughly four fifths seen once. Sequencing was performed on peripheral blood. The receptors stem from a man aged 45-65 years with active or convalescent COVID-19. Each CDR3 is given with its conserved first and last residue. Each record gives: J gene, V gene, clone size, D gene, CDR3 protein, CDR3 DNA. D genes are given only for firm matches. Some rows mark clone size as missing; the rest say once, few, many or name a class of expanded clone.

>TRBJ2-1|TRBV18|.|TRBD2
CASSLLGGSSYNEQFF
TGTGCCAGCTCACTCTTGGGGGGGTCCTCCTACAATGAGCAGTTCTTC
>TRBJ1-1|TRBV18|.|.
CASSPNKNTEAFF
TGTGCCAGCTCACCTAATAAAAACACTGAAGCTTTCTTT
>TRBJ1-3|TRBV5-1|.|.
CASSADGLSGNTIYF
TGCGCCAGCAGCGCGGACGGACTCTCTGGAAACACCATATATTTT
>TRBJ1-6|TRBV25-1|.|TRBD1
CASSVTGGSSPLHF
TGTGCCAGCAGTGTGACAGGGGGTTCCTCACCCCTCCACTTT
>TRBJ1-3|TRBV9|.|.
CASTAQSSGNTIYF
TGTGCCAGCACCGCACAGAGCTCTGGAAACACCATATATTTT
>TRBJ2-5|TRBV30|.|TRBD2
CAWSPRLARGGRETQYF
TGTGCCTGGAGTCCCCGGTTAGCCCGGGGGGGCAGGGAGACCCAGTACTTC
>TRBJ2-5|TRBV9|.|.
CASSVGPYVETQYF
TGTGCCAGCAGCGTAGGCCCCTACGTGGAGACCCAGTACTTC
>TRBJ2-1|TRBV28|.|.
CASSLGQGGQFF
TGTGCCAGCAGTTTAGGGCAGGGGGGTCAGTTCTTC
>TRBJ1-1|TRBV28|.|TRBD1
CASRPQGAFGEAFF
TGTGCCAGCAGGCCCCAGGGGGCCTTTGGTGAAGCTTTCTTT
>TRBJ2-5|TRBV11-2|.|TRBD2
CASSIGTSGFQETQYF
TGTGCCAGCAGCATTGGGACTAGCGGCTTCCAAGAGACCCAGTACTTC
>TRBJ1-5|TRBV9|.|TRBD1
CASSAGQGNQPQHF
TGTGCCAGCAGCGCCGGACAGGGGAATCAGCCCCAGCATTTT
>TRBJ1-2|TRBV15|few|.
CATSRERVNFYGYTF
TGTGCCACCAGCAGAGAACGCGTGAACTTCTATGGCTACACCTTC
>TRBJ2-2|TRBV19|.|.
CATEVTAGSVFGELFF
TGTGCCACCGAAGTCACCGCTGGCAGTGTTTTCGGGGAGCTGTTTTTT
>TRBJ1-2|TRBV6-6|few|TRBD1
CASSYRGTGEGYTF
TGTGCCAGCAGTTACAGGGGGACAGGTGAGGGCTACACCTTC
>TRBJ2-3|TRBV9|.|.
CASSVVAHTGGPIYSTDTQYF
TGTGCCAGCAGCGTAGTAGCCCACACGGGGGGCCCCATTTATAGCACAGATACGCAGTATTTT
>TRBJ2-7|TRBV6-2/TRBV6-3|.|TRBD1
CASSYEGTGDYEQYF
TGTGCCAGCAGTTACGAGGGGACAGGGGACTACGAGCAGTACTTC
>TRBJ1-5|TRBV6-6|.|.
CASSYMEDGQPQHF
TGTGCCAGCAGTTACATGGAGGATGGTCAGCCCCAGCATTTT
>TRBJ2-1|TRBV18|.|TRBD2
CASSPPLAGLYNEQFF
TGTGCCAGCTCACCACCACTAGCGGGGCTCTACAATGAGCAGTTCTTC
>TRBJ2-7|TRBV4-1|.|TRBD1
CASKPGQGAYEQYF
TGCGCCAGCAAACCGGGACAGGGGGCTTACGAGCAGTACTTC
>TRBJ1-2|TRBV13|.|.
CASSSRDSYGYTF
TGTGCCAGCAGCTCCCGGGATAGCTATGGCTACACCTTC
>TRBJ2-2|TRBV6-5|.|.
CASMLTVLMTGELFF
TGTGCCAGCATGCTGACAGTTTTGATGACCGGGGAGCTGTTTTTT
>TRBJ1-6|TRBV4-3|.|.
CASSQGSSYNSPLHF
TGCGCCAGCAGCCAAGGTAGCTCCTATAATTCACCCCTCCACTTT
>TRBJ1-2|TRBV19|.|.
CASSTGLSSGYTF
TGTGCCAGTAGTACTGGACTGTCCTCTGGCTACACCTTC
>TRBJ2-7|TRBV6-5|.|TRBD1
CASSPRDRYEQYF
TGTGCCAGCAGTCCCCGGGACAGGTACGAGCAGTACTTC
>TRBJ1-1|TRBV24-1|.|.
CATSPQGMDTEAFF
TGTGCCACCAGCCCCCAGGGGATGGACACTGAAGCTTTCTTT
>TRBJ1-4|TRBV3-1/TRBV3-2|.|.
CASSQDLAGEEKLFF
TGTGCCAGCAGCCAAGATTTGGCAGGGGAGGAAAAACTGTTTTTT
>TRBJ1-5|TRBV10-3|.|.
CAIRGGDGNQPQHF
TGTGCCATCCGCGGGGGCGATGGCAATCAGCCCCAGCATTTT
>TRBJ2-5|TRBV7-2|few|TRBD1
CASRLSTDRAQETQYF
TGTGCCAGCAGGTTGTCGACCGACAGGGCACAAGAGACCCAGTACTTC
>TRBJ2-1|TRBV11-1|.|.
CASSSQTTIGNEQFF
TGTGCCAGCAGCTCACAAACTACTATAGGTAATGAGCAGTTCTTC
>TRBJ2-5|TRBV5-4|once|TRBD1
CASSPTTGGGETQYF
TGTGCCAGCAGCCCTACGACAGGGGGGGGAGAGACCCAGTACTTC
>TRBJ2-1|TRBV9|.|TRBD1
CASSVATGQGYNEQFF
TGTGCCAGCAGCGTAGCTACTGGACAGGGATACAATGAGCAGTTCTTC
>TRBJ1-3|TRBV5-6|.|.
CASSLGQGRNTIYF
TGTGCCAGCAGCTTGGGGCAGGGAAGAAACACCATATATTTT
>TRBJ1-2|TRBV5-5|.|TRBD1
CASSLGGQGINYGYTF
TGTGCCAGCAGCTTGGGGGGACAGGGTATCAACTATGGCTACACCTTC
>TRBJ2-5|TRBV11-1|few|.
CASSPRGLEGQETQYF
TGTGCCAGCAGCCCTCGAGGGTTGGAAGGCCAAGAGACCCAGTACTTC
>TRBJ1-5|TRBV6-5|.|.
CASSYSQGGQPQHF
TGTGCCAGCAGTTACTCCCAGGGAGGACAGCCCCAGCATTTT
>TRBJ1-4|TRBV6-1|.|.
CASSEFAATNEKLFF
TGTGCCAGCAGTGAATTTGCGGCAACTAATGAAAAACTGTTTTTT
>TRBJ2-7|TRBV6-5|.|TRBD1
CASSYSAGGEYEQYF
TGTGCCAGCAGTTACTCAGCAGGGGGAGAGTACGAGCAGTACTTC
>TRBJ1-2|TRBV3-1/TRBV3-2|.|TRBD1
CASSQPGQGSKGNYGYTF
TGTGCCAGCAGCCAACCCGGACAGGGGTCGAAGGGAAACTATGGCTACACCTTC
>TRBJ1-4|TRBV5-3|.|TRBD1
CARSHRGEKLFF
TGTGCCAGAAGCCACAGGGGTGAAAAACTGTTTTTT
>TRBJ2-5|TRBV3-1/TRBV3-2|.|TRBD1
CASSRFGQGSETQYF
TGTGCCAGCAGCCGCTTTGGACAGGGGTCGGAGACCCAGTACTTC
>TRBJ2-3|TRBV5-6|few|TRBD1
CASTLHRGRTDTQYF
TGTGCCAGCACCTTACACAGGGGGCGCACAGATACGCAGTATTTT
>TRBJ2-2|TRBV9|.|.
CASSVVGGTNTGELFF
TGTGCCAGCAGCGTAGTCGGGGGAACGAACACCGGGGAGCTGTTTTTT
>TRBJ2-7|TRBV28|once|TRBD2
CASRVAGGLSNEQYF
TGTGCCAGCAGGGTAGCGGGGGGGCTTTCCAACGAGCAGTACTTC
>TRBJ2-6|TRBV21-1|.|.
CASTPLFLAKGANVLTF
TGTGCCAGCACCCCCCTTTTCCTAGCGAAAGGGGCCAACGTCCTGACTTTC
>TRBJ2-3|TRBV28|.|.
CASSPNRRTLQGHTQYF
TGTGCCAGCAGTCCAAACCGCCGGACTTTACAGGGCCATACGCAGTATTTT
>TRBJ1-1|TRBV5-1|.|TRBD1
CASSLVPGQGAANTEAFF
TGCGCCAGCAGCTTGGTCCCGGGACAGGGGGCAGCGAACACTGAAGCTTTCTTT
>TRBJ1-1|TRBV28|.|TRBD1
CASSETGDVTEAFF
TGTGCCAGCAGTGAGACAGGGGATGTAACTGAAGCTTTCTTT
>TRBJ1-4|TRBV6-6|.|.
CASSPHGDSGEKLFF
TGTGCCAGCAGTCCGCACGGGGACTCCGGGGAAAAACTGTTTTTT
>TRBJ1-5|TRBV6-1|.|TRBD1
CASSGPLGQGVQPQHF
TGTGCCAGCAGTGGTCCCCTTGGACAGGGTGTTCAGCCCCAGCATTTT
>TRBJ2-5|TRBV6-1|.|TRBD2
CASSERTSTSGGETQYF
TGTGCCAGCAGTGAACGGACGTCGACTAGCGGGGGTGAGACCCAGTACTTC